Listed below are T cell receptor beta chains from one sample, sequenced in a study of T cell responses to AZD1222 COVID-19 vaccine. The table came from immunoSEQ multiplex PCR; TCRdb's copy has only in-frame clones and leaves some out. The profile shows over 85,000 clones, around 82% of them singletons. Here the sequenced sample was peripheral blood, taken on day 0 of AZD1222 vaccination. Every receptor here comes from an adult in good health. The CDR3 runs from the conserved cysteine through the conserved F or W. Each record gives: D gene, V gene, J gene, CDR3 length, clone size, CDR3 protein. D genes are given only for firm matches. Size is stated for part of the rows, as once, few or many counts, or as a class when the clone is expanded.

NA	TRBV6-2/TRBV6-3	TRBJ2-3	16	NA	CASSSTLMDFTDTQYF
NA	TRBV19	TRBJ1-5	15	NA	CASSIPRTGNQPQHF
NA	TRBV6-5	TRBJ2-7	15	NA	CASSQRQVGTNEQYF
NA	TRBV6-2/TRBV6-3	TRBJ2-7	14	NA	CASSYSQGPYEQYF
NA	TRBV28	TRBJ1-1	11	NA	CASSLGRGAFF
NA	TRBV4-1	TRBJ2-2	14	NA	CASNGQVGSGELFF
NA	TRBV7-2	TRBJ2-1	15	NA	CASSLARSGTHEQFF
NA	TRBV7-9	TRBJ1-5	14	NA	CASGGSDQNQPQHF
NA	TRBV5-1	TRBJ2-5	14	NA	CASSLGVAQETQYF
NA	TRBV28	TRBJ2-2	14	NA	CASRDFLNTGELFF
NA	TRBV11-2	TRBJ1-6	14	NA	CASSFYGDNSPLHF
NA	TRBV10-1	TRBJ2-2	14	NA	CASSETAGAGELFF
NA	TRBV28	TRBJ1-4	14	NA	CASSLFSGSAEILF
NA	TRBV3-1/TRBV3-2	TRBJ1-4	12	NA	CASSQDTEKLFF
NA	TRBV19	TRBJ1-2	13	NA	CASSLGANYGYTF
NA	TRBV18	TRBJ1-5	13	NA	CASSPGSNQPQHF
NA	TRBV7-2	TRBJ1-2	16	NA	CASSSRTTGQGYGYTF
TRBD1	TRBV3-1/TRBV3-2	TRBJ1-4	14	NA	CASSPRTGYEKLFF
TRBD1	TRBV7-3	TRBJ2-1	14	NA	CASSPGQGRNEQFF
TRBD1	TRBV5-8	TRBJ1-5	17	NA	CASSLAWGQGGNQPQHF
TRBD1	TRBV3-1/TRBV3-2	TRBJ2-2	16	NA	CASCTPGTGSPGELFF
TRBD2	TRBV9	TRBJ2-3	18	NA	CASSPYLLTSGGTDTQYF
NA	TRBV30	TRBJ1-4	13	few	CAWSSERRRQLFF
NA	TRBV7-2	TRBJ1-2	14	NA	CASSLSAGPYGYTF
NA	TRBV7-9	TRBJ2-5	13	NA	CASSLVGQETQYF
NA	TRBV18	TRBJ1-5	13	NA	CASSPDRDQPQHF
TRBD1	TRBV6-5	TRBJ2-7	14	NA	CASSRGQARGEQYF
NA	TRBV11-3	TRBJ2-1	15	NA	CASSLVGAGYNEQFF
TRBD1	TRBV28	TRBJ1-2	16	NA	CASSLTGTGGQGGYTF
NA	TRBV6-2/TRBV6-3	TRBJ1-1	14	NA	CASSTTRLNTEAFF
TRBD1	TRBV7-2	TRBJ1-2	13	NA	CASSLQGRGSYTF
TRBD1	TRBV5-1	TRBJ1-4	19	NA	CASSLLGTGKIETNEKLFF
TRBD1	TRBV5-1	TRBJ1-2	14	few	CASSLATGGNGYTF
NA	TRBV5-1	TRBJ1-4	15	NA	CASSPNRADWEKLFF
NA	TRBV11-2	TRBJ2-5	15	NA	CASSLEGSRRETQYF
TRBD1	TRBV5-1	TRBJ2-7	13	NA	CASSSRQGYEQYF
NA	TRBV5-1	TRBJ1-1	14	NA	CASSPGRANTEAFF
NA	TRBV19	TRBJ2-6	17	NA	CASSPTAKGSGANVLTF
NA	TRBV6-5	TRBJ2-1	16	NA	CASSYSGRRAGYEQFF
TRBD2	TRBV9	TRBJ2-1	15	once	CASSRAGGLIDEQFF
NA	TRBV11-2	TRBJ2-7	12	NA	CASSSTLWEQYF